These 23 T cell receptor beta chains originate from one sample sequenced in a study of T cells in Graves' hyperthyroidism and ophthalmopathy. RNA transcripts provided the source from which TCR beta CDR3 regions were amplified. The TCR CDR3 first-round RT-PCR relied on the HTBI primer set. Each CDR3 protein gets one entry after TCRdb re-called the multiplex PCR reads with MiXCR. The table shows roughly 400,000 distinct CDR3 sequences, with more than 20% occurring only once. The sample consisted of blood. The receptors derive from a man aged 45 to 65 with Graves' hyperthyroidism.

The chain combines TRBV6-1 with TRBJ2-2; TRBD2 agrees at 11 bases. Germline trimming cut 6 bases from V and 4 bases from J; bases unmatched to any gene: 1. Germline CDR1 reads MNHNS; CDR2 reads SASEGT. This CDR3 spans 14 amino acids. As DNA, the CDR3 is TGTGCCAGCAGGGGGACTAGCGGCACCGGGGAGCTGTTTTTT. It codes for CASRGTSGTGELFF.

The chain uses TRBV6-1 and TRBJ1-1; 9 bases are shared with TRBD1. The CDR3 totals 14 residues. With 4 bases clipped from V and 1 base from J, the junction kept 1 base outside the gene matches. CDR1 is MNHNS and CDR2 is SASEGT in the germline V gene. CDR3 nucleotides: TGTGCCAGCAGTGGACAGGGGGGGAACACTGAAGCTTTCTTT. This translates into CASSGQGGNTEAFF.

This clonotype has just a few counts. This chain connects TRBV6-2 or TRBV6-3 to TRBJ1-2, with D possibly being TRBD1 (5 bases). V dropped 6 bases and J dropped 3 bases, with 8 bases sitting between them. The CDR3 consists of 12 residues. The V gene's germline CDR1 is MNHEY and CDR2 SVGEGT. The CDR3 sequence is CASSSGHYGYTF. As DNA, the CDR3 is TGTGCCAGCAGCTCAGGGCACTATGGCTACACCTTC.

The V gene is TRBV5-1, the J gene TRBJ2-1, with 9 bases identical to TRBD1. Trimming cost V 0 bases and J 7 bases; bases outside gene matches: 5. The length of the CDR3 is 15 residues. Germline V gives CDR1 SGHRS, CDR2 YFSETQ. CDR3: CASSLEGTGRNEQFF. In nucleotides, the CDR3 is TGCGCCAGCAGCTTGGAGGGGACAGGGAGGAATGAGCAGTTCTTC.

The chain joins TRBV6-2 or TRBV6-3 to TRBJ2-6; D gene ambiguous. This CDR3 has 13 residues. V shed 7 bases and J shed 4 bases, with 8 bases lying between them. In germline, CDR1 is MNHEY, CDR2 SVGEGT. Written as DNA, the CDR3 is TGTGCCAGCAAGGGTTACGGGGCCAACGTCCTGACTTTC. It encodes CASKGYGANVLTF.

This chain connects TRBV6-6 to TRBJ2-1, with TRBD1 matching over 7 bases. The germline gives CDR1 MNHNY, CDR2 SVGAGI (reference sequence). J lost 6 bases, V lost 0 bases, and 5 bases had no gene match. This CDR3 is built from 15 residues. The DNA of the CDR3 is TGTGCCAGCAGTTACTCCATTCCAGGGGGCAATGAGCAGTTCTTC. Residues: CASSYSIPGGNEQFF.

This clonotype was seen a few times. This chain joins TRBV5-1 and TRBJ2-7, with TRBD1 matching over 11 bases. Per the germline V gene, CDR1 is SGHRS and CDR2 is YFSETQ. Germline trimming cut 2 bases from V and 3 bases from J; bases unmatched to any gene: 7. The CDR3 runs 16 residues. This CDR3 reads CASSLTGTGGLYEQYF. Here the CDR3 DNA reads TGCGCCAGCAGCTTAACCGGGACAGGGGGTCTCTACGAGCAGTACTTC.

Turning to this clonotype: This may be a read error, as it is one base from a much larger clone. V gene TRBV3-1 combines with J gene TRBJ2-7, with D possibly matching TRBD2 (5 bases). The J call may be incorrect, as the DNA end agrees better with TRBJ2-1. Germline V gene sequence: CDR1 LGHDT, CDR2 YNNKEL (reference sequence). This CDR3 is 13 amino acids long. The CDR3 spells CASSYSGDYEQFF. The CDR3 region has the DNA TGTGCCAGCAGCTATTCGGGCGACTACGAGCAGTTCTTC.

The V and J genes are TRBV29-1 and TRBJ2-1; 11 bases line up with TRBD2. This CDR3 contains 15 residues. The V and J ends lost 7 bases and 2 bases, in that order; junction bases with no gene match: 7. CDR1 and CDR2 (germline): SQVTM, ANQGSEA. The CDR3 is CSGTVAGGAYNEQFF. CDR3 bases: TGCAGCGGTACCGTAGCGGGAGGGGCCTACAATGAGCAGTTCTTC.

This clonotype has ten or more counts. The chain uses TRBV28 and TRBJ1-1; 8 positions agree with TRBD1. The CDR3 spans 15 residues. V lost 7 bases to trimming and J lost 1 base; unmatched junction nucleotides: 8. The germline V gene has CDR1 MDHEN and CDR2 SYDVKM. The DNA of the CDR3 is TGTGCCAGCAACCAACAGGGGGACAAGAACACTGAAGCTTTCTTT. Its translation: CASNQQGDKNTEAFF.

The genes are TRBV5-1 and TRBJ2-3, with D maybe TRBD1 (5 bases). The CDR3 consists of 14 residues. The germline V gene encodes CDR1 SGHRS and CDR2 YFSETQ. Trimming pared 4 bases from V and 1 base from J, leaving 10 bases between. Here the CDR3 reads CASSEGVGTDTQYF. The CDR3 DNA is TGCGCCAGCAGCGAAGGGGTGGGCACAGATACGCAGTATTTT.

The V gene is TRBV7-3, the J gene TRBJ2-3; TRBD2 matches at 12 bases. Germline CDR1 SGHTA, CDR2 FQGTGA. The CDR3 has 17 residues. V lost 0 bases, J lost 5 bases, and 6 bases stayed unmatched. The CDR3 loop reads CASSLTFTSGRRDTQYF. As DNA, the CDR3 is TGTGCCAGCAGCTTAACGTTTACTAGCGGGAGGCGAGATACGCAGTATTTT.

The chain uses TRBV7-9 and TRBJ2-5; tentatively, D is TRBD1 (6 bases). This CDR3 has 14 residues. Germline lookup yields CDR1 SEHNR and CDR2 FQNEAQ (reference sequence). Trimming took off 4 bases at V and 4 bases at J, with 13 bases between the two ends. The CDR3 here is CASSSSGTRETQYF. Here the CDR3 DNA reads TGTGCCAGCAGCTCCTCCGGGACAAGAGAGACCCAGTACTTC.

This chain connects TRBV29-1 to TRBJ1-4, with D possibly TRBD1 on 5 matching bases. Germline assignment: CDR1 SQVTM and CDR2 ANQGSEA. CDR3 length equals 14 residues. V lost 1 base to trimming and J lost 7 bases, with 13 bases between them. Here the CDR3 DNA reads TGCAGCGTTGAAGGGGGCAGCGGAGGTGAAAAACTGTTTTTT. The encoded protein is CSVEGGSGGEKLFF.

The chain has TRBV29-1 and TRBJ1-1, with 9 bases fitting TRBD1. This CDR3 is built from 16 residues. From germline, CDR1 is SQVTM and CDR2 ANQGSEA. With V trimmed by 6 bases and J by 3 bases, 14 bases remained unmatched. CDR3 nucleotide sequence: TGCAGCGTCCGGGACAGGGACCTCGAAGGCGACACTGAAGCTTTCTTT. Amino acid sequence: CSVRDRDLEGDTEAFF.

Details on this clonotype: One end of the junction varies from germline; a read error may be responsible. V gene TRBV7-3 combines with J gene TRBJ2-1; 11 bases fit TRBD1. The CDR3 has 15 residues. CDR1 is SGHTA, CDR2 FQGTGA, per germline. CDR3 DNA sequence: TGTGCCAGCAGCTCCCCGGGACAGGGGGACAATGGGCAGTTCTTC. The encoded protein is CASSSPGQGDNGQFF.

Note on this clonotype: With a much larger clone just one base away, this may be a read error. The chain joins TRBV11-3 to TRBJ2-7; D uncertain. The V gene's germline CDR1 is SGHNT and CDR2 YENEEA. This CDR3 region has 14 residues. Trimming stripped 2 bases from V and 0 bases from J, with 8 bases between. CDR3 in amino acids: CASSLPRSSYEQYF. In DNA form, the CDR3 reads TGTGCCAGCAGCTTACCGAGGAGCTCCTACGAGCAGTACTTC. Based on the CDR3 plus reference TRBV11-3 and TRBJ2-7, the full variable domain is EAGVVQSPRYKIIEKKQPVAFWCNPISGHNTLYWYLQNLGQGPELLIRYENEEAVDDSQLPKDRFSAERLKGVDSTLKIQPAELGDSAVYLCASSLPRSSYEQYFGPGTRLTVT.

At least ten counts were recorded for this clonotype. The chain has TRBV2 and TRBJ1-2; the D is unclear. The CDR3 is 15 amino acids. The germline V gene has CDR1 SNHLY and CDR2 FYNNEI. V gave up 4 bases and J gave up 1 base, with 13 bases separating them. This CDR3 is CASSGVGSGNYGYTF. The CDR3 nucleotides read TGTGCCAGCAGTGGAGTAGGGTCGGGTAACTATGGCTACACCTTC.

This sequence joins TRBV6-1 and TRBJ2-2; no clear D. The V and J ends lost 5 bases and 0 bases respectively, with 10 bases between them. The V gene's germline CDR1 is MNHNS and CDR2 SASEGT. This CDR3 contains 15 residues. The CDR3 coding sequence is TGTGCCAGCAGTTCAAGTGCCTCGAACACCGGGGAGCTGTTTTTT. Residues: CASSSSASNTGELFF.

This clonotype came up a few times. V gene TRBV19 combines with J gene TRBJ2-1; 9 nucleotides align to TRBD2. Germline trimming cut 5 bases from V and 0 bases from J; bases unmatched to any gene: 17. CDR1 LNHDA and CDR2 SQIVND come from the germline V gene (reference sequence). This CDR3 has 20 amino acids. The CDR3 region is CASSAPLLAGKGGSYNEQFF. In DNA, the CDR3 is TGTGCCAGTAGTGCCCCCCTCCTAGCGGGAAAAGGGGGCTCCTACAATGAGCAGTTCTTC.

This chain joins TRBV29-1 and TRBJ2-5, with TRBD1 matching 12 bases. The junction had 6 bases not matched to a gene; V was cut back by 6 bases and J by 4 bases. Germline CDR1 and CDR2: SQVTM and ANQGSEA. The length of the CDR3 is 14 residues. CDR3 DNA sequence: TGCAGCGTCCGGGACAGGGGGCTGGGAGAGACCCAGTACTTC. Amino acids: CSVRDRGLGETQYF.

This clonotype was recorded at least ten times. This chain links TRBV7-7 with TRBJ2-1, with TRBD1 matching over 10 bases. The trim removed 8 bases at V and 9 bases at J, leaving 10 bases unmatched. The germline V gene has CDR1 SSHAT and CDR2 FNYEAQ (reference sequence). The CDR3 length is 14 residues. CDR3: CASARDRGGAEQFF. The CDR3 coding sequence is TGTGCCAGCGCCCGGGACAGGGGTGGTGCTGAGCAGTTCTTC.

V gene TRBV11-3 combines with J gene TRBJ1-1, with a possible D match to TRBD1 (5 bases). The CDR3 is 15 residues long. Germline lookup yields CDR1 SGHNT and CDR2 YENEEA. Trimming stripped 4 bases from V and 4 bases from J, with 16 bases between. The chain's CDR3 is CASSSRGERGTEAFF. In nucleotides, the CDR3 is TGTGCCAGCAGCTCGCGGGGGGAGAGGGGCACTGAAGCTTTCTTT.